This T cell receptor beta chain is drawn from a study of blood T cells in healthy people across ages. Whole-study findings and limits: PBMCs that were unsorted prevented a conclusive naive versus antigen-experienced comparison.

A note on this clonotype: Antigen unknown. This sequence may be a read error, since a much larger clone differs from it by one base.

The use of a sample-barcoded 5' primer and a J-beta primer mix characterized a second PCR of roughly 7 to 11 cycles. A 12-random-nucleotide template-switch adaptor tagged each cDNA molecule. TCRdb independently ran MiXCR on the 5' RACE reads; one entry per CDR3 protein. The table shows some 900,000 distinct CDR3 sequences, with less than 35% occurring only once. This CDR3 region has 16 residues. Germline V CDR1 and CDR2: MGHDK, SYGVNS. V usage is TRBV25-1 and J usage is TRBJ2-3; 10 positions agree with TRBD1. This sequence originates from a woman of 80 years or more in good health. The sample consisted of blood. CDR3 sequence reads: CASSPWGTGVTDAQYF. CDR3 DNA: TGTGCCAGCAGTCCCTGGGGGACAGGGGTAACAGATGCGCAGTATTTT.